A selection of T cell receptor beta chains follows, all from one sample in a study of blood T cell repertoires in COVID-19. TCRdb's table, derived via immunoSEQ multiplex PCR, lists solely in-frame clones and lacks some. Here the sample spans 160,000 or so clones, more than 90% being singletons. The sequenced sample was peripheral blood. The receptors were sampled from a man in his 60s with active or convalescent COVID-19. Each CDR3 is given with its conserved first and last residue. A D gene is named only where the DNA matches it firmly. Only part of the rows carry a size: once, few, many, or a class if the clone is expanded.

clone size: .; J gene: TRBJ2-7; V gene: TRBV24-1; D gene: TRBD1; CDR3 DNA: TGTGCCACCAGCCCTGGGGACAGCTCCTACGAGCAGTACTTC; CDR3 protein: CATSPGDSSYEQYF
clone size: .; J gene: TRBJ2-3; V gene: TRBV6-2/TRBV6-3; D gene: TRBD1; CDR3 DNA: TGTGCCAGCAGCCCTGATTACAGGGGAGGCACAGATACGCAGTATTTT; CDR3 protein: CASSPDYRGGTDTQYF
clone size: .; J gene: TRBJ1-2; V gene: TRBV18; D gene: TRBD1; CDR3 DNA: TGTGCCAGCTCACCAGGGACAGGGTATGGCTACACCTTC; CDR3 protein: CASSPGTGYGYTF
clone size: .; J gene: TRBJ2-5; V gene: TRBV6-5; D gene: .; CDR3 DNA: TGTGCCAGCAGCGCGACAGGTATTTCGGGAGAGACCCAGTACTTC; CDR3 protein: CASSATGISGETQYF
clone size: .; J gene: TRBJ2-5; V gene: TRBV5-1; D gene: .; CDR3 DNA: TGCGCCAGCAGCCTGCGGGGTTACCAAGAGACCCAGTACTTC; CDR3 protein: CASSLRGYQETQYF
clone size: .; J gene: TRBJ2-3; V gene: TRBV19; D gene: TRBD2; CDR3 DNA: TGTGCCAGTAGTCCACTAGCGGGAGCCACAGATACGCAGTATTTT; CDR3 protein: CASSPLAGATDTQYF
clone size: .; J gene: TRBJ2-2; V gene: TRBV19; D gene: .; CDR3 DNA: TGTGCCAGTAGGAAAGAGGGAGTGGGCACCGGGGAGCTGTTTTTT; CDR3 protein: CASRKEGVGTGELFF
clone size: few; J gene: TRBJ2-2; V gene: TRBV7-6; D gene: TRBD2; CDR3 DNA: TGTGCCAGCAGTCGGACTAGCGGGGGGACCCGGGAGCTGTTTTTT; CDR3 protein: CASSRTSGGTRELFF
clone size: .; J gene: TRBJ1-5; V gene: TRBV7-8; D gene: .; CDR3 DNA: TGTGCCAGCAGCGATTTTGGGGGCGTGTTCAATCAGCCCCAGCATTTT; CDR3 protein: CASSDFGGVFNQPQHF
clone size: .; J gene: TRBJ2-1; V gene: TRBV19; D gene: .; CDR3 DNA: TGTGCCAGTAGTATAGAAGCCGGGACTTCCTACAATGAGCAGTTCTTC; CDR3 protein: CASSIEAGTSYNEQFF
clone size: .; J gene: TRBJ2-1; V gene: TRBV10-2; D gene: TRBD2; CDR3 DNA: TGCGCCCGCAGTAGGGGGCCGGCGGGGGGGGGCAATGAGCAGTTCTTC; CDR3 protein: CARSRGPAGGGNEQFF
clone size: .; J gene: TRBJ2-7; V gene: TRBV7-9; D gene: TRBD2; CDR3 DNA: TGTGCCAGCAGCGCTACTAGCGGATCCTACGAGCAGTACTTC; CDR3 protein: CASSATSGSYEQYF
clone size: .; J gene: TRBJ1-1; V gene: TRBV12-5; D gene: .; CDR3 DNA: TGTGCTAGTGGTTTGGTAGCGTCGGCGAACACTGAAGCTTTCTTT; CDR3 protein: CASGLVASANTEAFF
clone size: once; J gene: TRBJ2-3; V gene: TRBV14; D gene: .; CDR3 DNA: TGTGCCAGCAGCGTAGGGAGTTGGACAGATACGCAGTATTTT; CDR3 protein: CASSVGSWTDTQYF
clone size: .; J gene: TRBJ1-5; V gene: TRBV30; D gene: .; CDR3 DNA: TGTGCCTGGAGCGCCGCGGTATTCAGCAATCAGCCCCAGCATTTT; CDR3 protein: CAWSAAVFSNQPQHF
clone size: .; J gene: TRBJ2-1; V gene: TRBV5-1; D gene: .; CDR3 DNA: TGCGCCAGCAGCTTGGCCCCCACTAGGGCCTCTATATCCTACAATGAGCAGTTCTTC; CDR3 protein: CASSLAPTRASISYNEQFF
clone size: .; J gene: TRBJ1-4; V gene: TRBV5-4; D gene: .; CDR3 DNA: TGTGCCAGCAGCTTGGGAAGAGCGACTAATGAAAAACTGTTTTTT; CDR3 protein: CASSLGRATNEKLFF
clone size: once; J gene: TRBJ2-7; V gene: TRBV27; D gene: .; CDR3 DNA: TGTGCCAGCAGTTTTTGGGGCGGGGTAAAGCAGTACTTC; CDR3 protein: CASSFWGGVKQYF
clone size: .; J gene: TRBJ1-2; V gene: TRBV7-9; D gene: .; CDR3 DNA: TGTGCCAGCAGCTTACGGCGGCTGGATGGCTACACCTTC; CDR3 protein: CASSLRRLDGYTF
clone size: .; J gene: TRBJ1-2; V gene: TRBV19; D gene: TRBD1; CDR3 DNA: TGTGCCAGTAGCCAGACCGGGACAGGGGCCGGCTACACCTTC; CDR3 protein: CASSQTGTGAGYTF
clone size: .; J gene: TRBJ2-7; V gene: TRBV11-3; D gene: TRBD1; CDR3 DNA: TGTGCCAGCAGCCCAGGGGACAGGGGGCACTACGAGCAGTACTTC; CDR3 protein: CASSPGDRGHYEQYF
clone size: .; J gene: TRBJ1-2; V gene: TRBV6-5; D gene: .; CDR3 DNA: TGTGCCAGCAGTTTGACCTCCAGGGCTGGCTACACCTTC; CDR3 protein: CASSLTSRAGYTF
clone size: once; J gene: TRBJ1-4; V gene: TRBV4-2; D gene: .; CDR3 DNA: TGTGCCAGCAGCCGAGAATTAGGAGGAGGCCTACGGGAAAAACTGTTTTTT; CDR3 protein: CASSRELGGGLREKLFF
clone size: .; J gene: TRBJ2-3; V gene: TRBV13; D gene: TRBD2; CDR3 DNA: TGTGCCAGCAGCTTACTAGCGGGGGGCACAGATACGCAGTATTTT; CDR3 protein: CASSLLAGGTDTQYF
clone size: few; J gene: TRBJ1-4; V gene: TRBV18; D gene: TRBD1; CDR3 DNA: TGTGCCAGCTCACAATGGCAGGGACAGGGGAACGAAAAACTGTTTTTT; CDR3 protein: CASSQWQGQGNEKLFF
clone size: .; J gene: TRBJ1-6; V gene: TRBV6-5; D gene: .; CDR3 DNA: TGTGCCAGCAGTTACTCTATCACGGGAGGTGGCCCCCTCCACTTT; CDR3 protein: CASSYSITGGGPLHF
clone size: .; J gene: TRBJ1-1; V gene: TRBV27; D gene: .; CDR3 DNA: TGTGCCAGCAGTTTGAAGTGGGACGGGAGGGGGACTGAAGCTTTCTTT; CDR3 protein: CASSLKWDGRGTEAFF
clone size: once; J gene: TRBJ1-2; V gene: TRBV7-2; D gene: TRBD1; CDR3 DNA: TGTGCCAGCAGCACCGGACAGGGGGCAGGGGGCTACACCTTC; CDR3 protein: CASSTGQGAGGYTF
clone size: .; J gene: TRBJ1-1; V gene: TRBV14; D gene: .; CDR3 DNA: TGTGCCAGCAGCCCTCAGGCAATGAACACTGAAGCTTTCTTT; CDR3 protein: CASSPQAMNTEAFF
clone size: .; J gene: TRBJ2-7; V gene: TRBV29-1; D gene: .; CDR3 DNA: TGCAGCGCGCGCGGGGCTACCTACGAGCAGTACTTC; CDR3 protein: CSARGATYEQYF
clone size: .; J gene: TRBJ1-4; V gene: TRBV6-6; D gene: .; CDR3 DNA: TGTGCCAGCACCCGACAGCATGCAACTAATGAAAAACTGTTTTTT; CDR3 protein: CASTRQHATNEKLFF
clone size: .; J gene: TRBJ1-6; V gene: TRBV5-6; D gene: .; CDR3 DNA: TGTGCCAGCAGCCCTCGGCGCGGTGGTCGGAGATATTCACCCCTCCACTTT; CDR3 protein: CASSPRRGGRRYSPLHF
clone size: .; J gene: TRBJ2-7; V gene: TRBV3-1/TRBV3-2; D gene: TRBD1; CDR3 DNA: TGTGCCAGCAGCCAAGATTTGGGACAGGGGGCTTACGAGCAGTACTTC; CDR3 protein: CASSQDLGQGAYEQYF
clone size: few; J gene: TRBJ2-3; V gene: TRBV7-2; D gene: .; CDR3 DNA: TGTGCCAGCAGCTTAAACGTAGTTGCAGATACGCAGTATTTT; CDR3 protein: CASSLNVVADTQYF
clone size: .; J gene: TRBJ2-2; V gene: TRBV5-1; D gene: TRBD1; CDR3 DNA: TGCGCCAGCAGCATCGGACAGGGGTCGGGCACCGGGGAGCTGTTTTTT; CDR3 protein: CASSIGQGSGTGELFF
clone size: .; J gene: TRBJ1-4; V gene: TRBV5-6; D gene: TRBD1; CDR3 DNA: TGTGCCAGCACCTACGACAGGGCCTCGAAACTGTTTTTT; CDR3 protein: CASTYDRASKLFF
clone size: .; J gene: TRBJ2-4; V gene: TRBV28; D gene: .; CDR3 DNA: TGTGCCAGCAGTTTAACGGGACAAGGCAAAAACATTCAGTACTTC; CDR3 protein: CASSLTGQGKNIQYF
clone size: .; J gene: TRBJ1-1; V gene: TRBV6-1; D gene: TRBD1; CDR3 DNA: TGTGCCAGCAGTGAACAGGGGGCTAATCCCACTGAAGCTTTCTTT; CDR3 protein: CASSEQGANPTEAFF
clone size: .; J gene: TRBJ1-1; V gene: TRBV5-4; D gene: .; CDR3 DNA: TGTGCCAGCAGGCAGGGGAACACTGAAGCTTTCTTT; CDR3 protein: CASRQGNTEAFF
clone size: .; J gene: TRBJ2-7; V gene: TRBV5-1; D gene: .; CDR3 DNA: TGCGCCAGCATGAGTAGTTCCTACGAGCAGTACTTC; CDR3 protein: CASMSSSYEQYF
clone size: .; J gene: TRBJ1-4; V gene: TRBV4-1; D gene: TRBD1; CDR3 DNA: TGCGCCAGCAGTCAAAACCGGGACAGGGGGCCAACTAATGAAAAACTGTTTTTT; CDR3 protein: CASSQNRDRGPTNEKLFF
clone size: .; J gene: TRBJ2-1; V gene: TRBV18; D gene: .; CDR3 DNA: TGTGCCAGCTCCCCAACAAATGAGCAGTTCTTC; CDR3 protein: CASSPTNEQFF